The entry that follows covers one T cell receptor beta chain sequence. The data belong to a study of blood T cell repertoires in COVID-19. Study-level information: Whether acute or convalescent, the COVID-19 samples came from the United States, Italy and Spain. T cells, B-cell-depleted T cells, or PBMCs provided the cDNA or gDNA that served as material.

Per the original methods: Reference gene primer amplification gave estimated nucleated cell counts. Here immunoSEQ multiplex PCR was the method, and the copy in TCRdb shows in-frame clones only, minus some. V and J calls and clone size come straight from that table; D and trimming were deduced from the DNA. The table records about 280,000 clones, around 85% of them present only once. From germline, CDR1 is SNHLY and CDR2 FYNNEI. V was pared by 4 bases and J by 8 bases, with 9 bases between. This CDR3 spans 13 amino acids. Sequencing was carried out using peripheral blood. This TCR derives from a woman aged 70 to 79 with acute or convalescent COVID-19. The chain joins TRBV2 to TRBJ1-6; D uncertain. CDR3 in amino acids: CASSVSRDSPLHF. CDR3 coding DNA: TGTGCCAGCAGTGTTAGCCGGGATTCACCCCTCCACTTT.